These 20 T cell receptor beta chains share one sample of origin, sequenced in a study of shared clonotypes between healthy human individuals. Clones were sequenced by immunoSEQ multiplex PCR, and TCRdb holds only the in-frame ones, with some missing. Of around 720,000 clones in the sample, 60% to 75% were seen once. The sequenced sample consisted of memory CD4+ T cells sorted from blood. Subset denoted: CD45RA-negative fraction. The source is a woman aged 25 to 39 in good health.

A word on this clone: Distinct nucleotide sequences in the sample also encode this CDR3. The chain combines TRBV2 with TRBJ2-3, with D possibly matching TRBD2 (5 bases). This CDR3 region has 16 residues. The V and J ends lost 0 bases and 2 bases respectively, with 12 bases between them. Germline loops: CDR1 SNHLY, CDR2 FYNNEI. The CDR3 nucleotides read TGTGCCAGCAGTGAAGCGAGGGCTACATCCACAGATACGCAGTATTTT. Translating it yields CASSEARATSTDTQYF.

The chain has TRBV29-1 and TRBJ2-3, with D unresolved. V dropped 1 base and J dropped 3 bases, with 14 bases sitting between them. CDR1 and CDR2 (germline): SQVTM, ANQGSEA. There are 15 residues in the CDR3. The CDR3 coding sequence is TGCAGCGTTGAAGGCAGGACCCTAGGGACAGATACGCAGTATTTT. Protein sequence: CSVEGRTLGTDTQYF.

This clone was counted between two and nine times. The V call is TRBV27, the J call TRBJ1-2, with 8 bases lining up with TRBD1. The CDR3 length is 12 residues. CDR1 and CDR2 (germline): MNHEY, SMNVEV (reference sequence). Germline trimming cut 8 bases from V and 8 bases from J; bases unmatched to any gene: 7. The DNA of the CDR3 is TGTGCCAGCCAGACAGGGGTGGGCGGCTACACCTTC. It codes for CASQTGVGGYTF.

J is TRBJ2-3 and V is TRBV25-1; the D is unclear. The CDR3 loop spans 12 amino acids. V was shortened by 6 bases and J by 6 bases, with 10 bases between the two germline ends. Germline V gene lookup returns CDR1 MGHDK and CDR2 SYGVNS. The CDR3 here is CASSENSDTQYF. The CDR3 coding sequence is TGTGCCAGCAGCGAAAATAGCGATACGCAGTATTTT.

This clone was found once. The chain is built from TRBV11-3 and TRBJ2-3, with D perhaps assigned TRBD1 or TRBD2 (5 bases each). The V end was cut by 2 bases, the J end by 2 bases, with 11 bases between. This CDR3 is built from 15 residues. Germline V lookup: CDR1 SGHNT, CDR2 YENEEA. CDR3 protein: CASSLNGAYTDTQYF. CDR3 nucleotides: TGTGCCAGCAGCTTAAACGGGGCCTACACAGATACGCAGTATTTT.

This chain links TRBV15 with TRBJ1-4, with 7 bases aligning to TRBD1. The junction had 9 bases not matched to a gene; V was cut back by 5 bases and J by 3 bases. The V gene's germline CDR1 is LNHNV and CDR2 YYDKDF (reference sequence). The CDR3 has 16 amino acids. CDR3 region: CATSSQHRGANEKLFF. CDR3 in DNA: TGTGCCACCAGCTCTCAACACAGGGGAGCTAATGAAAAACTGTTTTTT.

The chain combines TRBV28 with TRBJ1-2; D may be TRBD1 (5 bases). Between the trimmed V and J ends, which lost 7 bases and 1 base, there was a span of 13 bases. Germline CDR1 is MDHEN and CDR2 is SYDVKM. This CDR3 has 14 amino acids. The DNA for the CDR3 is TGTGCCAGCACCTGGTCGGGGGGTAACTATGGCTACACCTTC. It is translated as CASTWSGGNYGYTF.

The chain carries TRBV28 and TRBJ2-5; weak D call: TRBD1 (6 bases). Germline CDR1 reads MDHEN; CDR2 reads SYDVKM. The CDR3 is 14 residues long. V lost 4 bases and J lost 4, with 13 bases in between. The chain's CDR3 is CASSYGTFSETQYF. The CDR3 DNA sequence: TGTGCCAGCAGTTACGGGACATTTTCAGAGACCCAGTACTTC.

V and J are TRBV29-1 and TRBJ2-3; D unresolved. This CDR3 spans 12 amino acids. The V end was cut by 0 bases, the J end by 4 bases, with 5 bases between. CDR1 is SQVTM and CDR2 is ANQGSEA in the germline V gene. CDR3 in DNA: TGCAGCGTTGAAGATACGGCAGATACGCAGTATTTT. This codes for CSVEDTADTQYF.

This clone was counted once. The gene calls are TRBV28 and TRBJ1-5; unclear D gene. The V end was cut by 7 bases, the J end by 5 bases, with 12 bases between. From germline, CDR1 is MDHEN and CDR2 SYDVKM. The CDR3 consists of 13 residues. Written as DNA, the CDR3 is TGTGCCAGCATGGAAGAGGGTGATCAGCCCCAGCATTTT. Translation: CASMEEGDQPQHF.

This chain connects TRBV9 to TRBJ2-1, with 11 nucleotides matching TRBD2. The CDR3 sequence is 15 residues long. Germline loops: CDR1 SGDLS, CDR2 YYNGEE. The J segment lost 8 bases and the V segment lost 0 bases, leaving 4 bases of the junction unmatched. The CDR3 coding sequence is TGTGCCAGCAGCGTAGAGACTAGCGGGATTTATGAGCAGTTCTTC. The encoded protein is CASSVETSGIYEQFF. Full variable domain (remainder filled in from reference TRBV9 and TRBJ2-1): DSGVTQTPKHLITATGQRVTLRCSPRSGDLSVYWYQQSLDQGLQFLIQYYNGEERAKGNILERFSAQQFPDLHSELNLSSLELGDSALYFCASSVETSGIYEQFFGPGTRLTVL.

V is TRBV7-7 and J is TRBJ2-3; 7 bases line up with TRBD2. Germline V gene data show CDR1 as SSHAT and CDR2 as FNYEAQ (reference sequence). V lost 5 bases to trimming and J lost 1 base; unmatched junction nucleotides: 6. The CDR3 extends over 15 amino acids. CDR3 DNA sequence: TGTGCCAGCAGCAGGGAGCGGGGTGGCACAGATACGCAGTATTTT. Protein: CASSRERGGTDTQYF.

The chain couples TRBV29-1 to TRBJ2-7; 7 bases match TRBD2. CDR1 is SQVTM and CDR2 is ANQGSEA in the germline V gene. The J segment lost 7 bases and the V segment lost 5 bases, leaving 14 bases of the junction unmatched. The CDR3 contains 14 residues. As DNA, the CDR3 is TGCAGCGTTAAACCGACTAGCTTGGTTCGTGAGCAGTACTTC. Encoded protein: CSVKPTSLVREQYF.

The rearrangement joins TRBV6-5 to TRBJ2-5; D assignment may be TRBD1 or TRBD2 (5 bases each). The germline gives CDR1 MNHEY, CDR2 SVGAGI. This CDR3 is built from 14 residues. Trimming removed 10 bases at V and 0 bases at J, with 15 bases between. The CDR3 region is CATHQGRNQETQYF. In DNA, the CDR3 is TGTGCCACCCACCAGGGACGCAACCAAGAGACCCAGTACTTC.

Concerning this clone itself: The sample carries other DNA sequences with the same CDR3. The chain links TRBV5-6 to TRBJ1-2, with 8 positions matching TRBD1. The germline CDR1 and CDR2 sequences are SGHDT and YYEEEE. The CDR3 extends over 16 amino acids. The V and J ends lost 0 bases and 1 base, in that order; junction bases with no gene match: 5. The CDR3 region is CASSLAGTGVNYGYTF. The CDR3 DNA is TGTGCCAGCAGCTTGGCCGGGACAGGAGTTAACTATGGCTACACCTTC.

The rearrangement joins TRBV20-1 to TRBJ1-1, with D unclear. V lost 5 bases to trimming and J lost 2 bases, with 6 bases between them. Germline CDR1 reads DFQATT; CDR2 reads SNEGSKA (reference sequence). The CDR3 covers 11 residues. CDR3: CSAYGNTEAFF. CDR3 DNA sequence: TGCAGTGCTTACGGAAACACTGAAGCTTTCTTT.

This chain uses TRBV28 with TRBJ1-4; 7 positions match TRBD1. The CDR3 covers 13 residues. V lost 6 bases and J lost 8; bases outside the gene matches: 6. Germline V gene lookup returns CDR1 MDHEN and CDR2 SYDVKM. The CDR3 DNA reads as TGTGCCAGCAGGTCGACAGGGAGAGAAAAACTGTTTTTT. Encoded protein: CASRSTGREKLFF.

CDR3 sequence reads: CASSRRGAGRNEQYF. As DNA, the CDR3 is TGTGCCAGTAGCCGTCGGGGGGCAGGACGGAACGAGCAGTACTTC. This sequence joins TRBV19 and TRBJ2-7; possibly TRBD2 for D (7 bases). From germline, CDR1 is LNHDA and CDR2 SQIVND (reference sequence). Trimming pared 6 bases from V and 5 bases from J, leaving 20 bases between. The CDR3 has 15 residues.

CDR3 nucleotides: TGTGCCAGCAGTAACCGGGACAGGGGACAAGAGACCCAGTACTTC. It is translated as CASSNRDRGQETQYF. V and J are TRBV6-6 and TRBJ2-5, with 10 bases fitting TRBD1. Trimming cost V 5 bases and J 2 bases; bases outside gene matches: 5. Germline V gene lookup returns CDR1 MNHNY and CDR2 SVGAGI (reference sequence). The CDR3 has 15 amino acids.

The chain links TRBV2 to TRBJ2-2; the match to TRBD1 covers 7 bases. Germline CDR1 is SNHLY and CDR2 is FYNNEI. This CDR3 has 16 amino acids. The J segment lost 0 bases and the V segment lost 5 bases, leaving 6 bases of the junction unmatched. The CDR3 nucleotides are TGTGCCAGCAGTACGGAGACAGGGACGAACACCGGGGAGCTGTTTTTT. Encoded protein: CASSTETGTNTGELFF.